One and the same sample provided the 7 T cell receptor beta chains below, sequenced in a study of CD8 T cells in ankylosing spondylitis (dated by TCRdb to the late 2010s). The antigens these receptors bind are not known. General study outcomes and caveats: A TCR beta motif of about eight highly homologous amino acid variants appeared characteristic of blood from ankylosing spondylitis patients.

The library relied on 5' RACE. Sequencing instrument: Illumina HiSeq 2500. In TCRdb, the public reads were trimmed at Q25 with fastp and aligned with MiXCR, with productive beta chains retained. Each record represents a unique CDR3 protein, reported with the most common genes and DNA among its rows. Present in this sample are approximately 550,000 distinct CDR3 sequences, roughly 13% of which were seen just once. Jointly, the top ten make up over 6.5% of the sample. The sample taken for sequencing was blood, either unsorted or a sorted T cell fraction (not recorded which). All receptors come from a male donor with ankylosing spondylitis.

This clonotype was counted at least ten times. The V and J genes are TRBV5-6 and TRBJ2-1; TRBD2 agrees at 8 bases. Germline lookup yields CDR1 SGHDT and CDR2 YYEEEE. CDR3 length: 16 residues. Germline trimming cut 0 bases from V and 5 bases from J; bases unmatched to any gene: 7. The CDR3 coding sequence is TGTGCCAGCAGCTTGGGTACCCGGGAGGGAGACAATGAGCAGTTCTTC. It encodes CASSLGTREGDNEQFF.

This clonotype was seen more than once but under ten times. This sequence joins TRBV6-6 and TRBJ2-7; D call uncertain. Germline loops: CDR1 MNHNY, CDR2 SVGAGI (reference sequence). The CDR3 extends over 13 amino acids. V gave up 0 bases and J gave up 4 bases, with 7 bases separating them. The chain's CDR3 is CASSYSGEYEQYV. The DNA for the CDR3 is TGTGCCAGCAGTTACTCAGGTGAATACGAGCAGTACGTC.

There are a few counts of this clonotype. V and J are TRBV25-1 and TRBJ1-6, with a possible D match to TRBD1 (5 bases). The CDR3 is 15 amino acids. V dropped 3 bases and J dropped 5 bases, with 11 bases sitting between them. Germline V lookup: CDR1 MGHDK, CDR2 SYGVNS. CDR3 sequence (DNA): TGTGCCAGCAGTGATCCGACAGCCAATAATTCACCCCTCCACTTT. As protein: CASSDPTANNSPLHF.

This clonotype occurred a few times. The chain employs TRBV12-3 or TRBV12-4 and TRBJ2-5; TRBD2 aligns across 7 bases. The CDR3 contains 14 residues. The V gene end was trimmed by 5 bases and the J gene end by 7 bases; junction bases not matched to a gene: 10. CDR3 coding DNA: TGTGCCAGCAGTCCCGGTGGGGGGGACCCGACCCAGTACTTC. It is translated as CASSPGGGDPTQYF.

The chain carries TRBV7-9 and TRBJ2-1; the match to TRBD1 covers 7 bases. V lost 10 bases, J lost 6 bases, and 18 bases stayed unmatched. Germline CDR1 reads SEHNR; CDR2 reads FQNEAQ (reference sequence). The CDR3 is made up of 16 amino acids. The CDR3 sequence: CAILGRGQFQSNEQFF. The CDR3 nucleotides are TGTGCCATCTTGGGTAGGGGGCAATTCCAATCCAATGAGCAGTTCTTC.

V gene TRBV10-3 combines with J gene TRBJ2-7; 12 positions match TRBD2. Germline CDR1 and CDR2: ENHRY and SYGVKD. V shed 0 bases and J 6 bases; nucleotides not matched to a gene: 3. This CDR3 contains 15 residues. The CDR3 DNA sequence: TGTGCCATCAGTGAGTCAACTAGCGGGAGGCGCGAGCAGTACTTC. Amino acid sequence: CAISESTSGRREQYF.

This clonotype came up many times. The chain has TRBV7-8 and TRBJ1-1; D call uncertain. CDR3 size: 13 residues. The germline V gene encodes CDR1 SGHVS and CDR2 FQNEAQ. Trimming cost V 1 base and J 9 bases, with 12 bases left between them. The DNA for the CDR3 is TGTGCCAGCAGCTTAGGAGAGGGCTTAAAAGCTTTCTTT. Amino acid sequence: CASSLGEGLKAFF.